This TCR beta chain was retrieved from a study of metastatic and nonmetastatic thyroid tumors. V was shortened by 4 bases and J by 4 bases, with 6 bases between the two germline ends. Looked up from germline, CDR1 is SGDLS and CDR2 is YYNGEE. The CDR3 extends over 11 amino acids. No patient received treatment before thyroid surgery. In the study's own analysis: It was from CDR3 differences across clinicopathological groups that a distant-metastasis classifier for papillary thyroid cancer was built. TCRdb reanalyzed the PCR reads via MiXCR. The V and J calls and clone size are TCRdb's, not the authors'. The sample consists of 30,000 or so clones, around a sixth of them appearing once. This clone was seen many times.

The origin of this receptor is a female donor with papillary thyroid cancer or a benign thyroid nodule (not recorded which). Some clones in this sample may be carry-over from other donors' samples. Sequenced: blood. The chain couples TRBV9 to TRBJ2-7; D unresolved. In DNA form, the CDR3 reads TGTGCCAGCAGCCCTGGTTACGAGCAGTACTTC. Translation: CASSPGYEQYF.